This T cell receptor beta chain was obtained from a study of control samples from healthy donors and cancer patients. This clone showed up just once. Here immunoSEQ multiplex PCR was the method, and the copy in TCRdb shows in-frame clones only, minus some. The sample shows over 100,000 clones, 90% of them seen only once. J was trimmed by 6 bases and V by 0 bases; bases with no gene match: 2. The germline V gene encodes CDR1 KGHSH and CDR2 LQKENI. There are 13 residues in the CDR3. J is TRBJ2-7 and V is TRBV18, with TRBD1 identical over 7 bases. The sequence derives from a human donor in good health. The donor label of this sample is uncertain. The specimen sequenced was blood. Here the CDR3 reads CASSPPTGFEQYF. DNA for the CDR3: TGTGCCAGCTCACCACCGACAGGGTTCGAGCAGTACTTC. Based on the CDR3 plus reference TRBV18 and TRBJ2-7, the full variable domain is NAGVMQNPRHLVRRRGQEARLRCSPMKGHSHVYWYRQLPEEGLKFMVYLQKENIIDESGMPKERFSAEFPKEGPSILRIQQVVRGDSAAYFCASSPPTGFEQYFGPGTRLTVT.